This TCR beta chain was retrieved from a study of shared clonotypes between healthy human individuals. The study, taken as a whole, reports: Large depth notwithstanding, sorted-subset sequencing proved incomplete by rarefaction.

Naive CD8 cells comprised CD45RO-negative, CCR7-positively selected cells, excluding terminally differentiated effector memory CD45RA+ cells. Each subset's genomic DNA was split evenly across several immunoSEQ plates. Per sorted-subset replicate PCR, input was 150 to 250 ng DNA, representing 30,000 to 35,000 T cell genomes. Some clones are missing from TCRdb's copy, which holds only in-frame ones; the method was immunoSEQ multiplex PCR. The sample gives approximately 1.9 million clones, 85% to 95% of which show up once; around 1.8% is in the top ten. Points on this clone: The antigen remains unidentified.

Per the germline V gene, CDR1 is SGHAT and CDR2 is FQNNGV. V was trimmed by 3 bases and J by 5 bases, leaving 7 bases between them. The CDR3 is made up of 13 amino acids. The rearrangement uses TRBV11-2 and TRBJ2-2, with D perhaps TRBD2 (5 bases). The source is a man between 18 and 35 years old in good health. Some clones in this sample may be carry-over from other donors' samples. Input material: naive CD8+ T cells from PBMCs. In DNA form, the CDR3 reads TGTGCCAGCAGCTTTTCGGGGACCGGGGAGCTGTTTTTT. Residues: CASSFSGTGELFF. Complete variable domain (other parts from reference TRBV11-2 and TRBJ2-2): EAGVAQSPRYKIIEKRQSVAFWCNPISGHATLYWYQQILGQGPKLLIQFQNNGVVDDSQLPKDRFSAERLKGVDSTLKIQPAKLEDSAVYLCASSFSGTGELFFGEGSRLTVL.